The sequence of this TCR beta chain was determined in a study of CD8 T cells in Susac syndrome. cDNA came from 0.5 to 1 ug RNA primed by random hexamers. It was immunoSEQ multiplex PCR that amplified TCR beta CDR3 across 54 Vbeta and 13 Jbeta. Each CDR3 protein is one row after TCRdb ran MiXCR on the immunoSEQ multiplex PCR reads. The table includes roughly 130,000 distinct CDR3 sequences, around 96% detected once. CD8+ and CD4+ T cells from blood underwent TCR beta sequencing, which was carried out in a high-throughput format. The authors negatively isolated CD8+ and CD4+ T cells and FACS-enriched TEMRA cells. Germline CDR1 is SGHDN and CDR2 is FVKESK. The V and J ends lost 4 bases and 4 bases, in that order; junction bases with no gene match: 7. The length of the CDR3 is 16 residues.

The sequenced material came from CD4+ T cells from PBMCs. This sequence was found in a human donor with multiple sclerosis. The rearrangement uses TRBV14 and TRBJ2-2, with 9 positions matching TRBD2. The CDR3 DNA reads as TGTGCCAGCAGCCCGGTAGCGGGAGCCATCACCGGGGAGCTGTTTTTT. As protein: CASSPVAGAITGELFF.